What follows is one T cell receptor beta chain and its context. Sequencing of TCR beta covered CD8+ and CD4+ T cells obtained from blood. Negative isolation yielded the CD8+ and CD4+ T cells, while FACS enriched the TEMRA cells. Germline CDR1 reads LNHDA; CDR2 reads SQIVND (reference sequence). This CDR3 comprises 16 residues. Deletions cut 7 bases from V and 7 bases from J, with 23 bases between. An amount of RNA that ranged from roughly 0.45 to 1 ug was reverse transcribed with random hexamers. Amplification of TCR beta CDR3 was carried out by immunoSEQ multiplex PCR, which covered 54 Vbeta and 13 Jbeta segments. MiXCR, run by TCRdb on the immunoSEQ multiplex PCR reads, gives a single entry per CDR3 protein. The repertoire holds a few hundred thousand distinct CDR3 sequences, with approximately 95% as singletons. The sample originates from a study of CD8 T cells in Susac syndrome.

The chain carries TRBV19 and TRBJ2-1, with D possibly being TRBD1 or TRBD2 (6 bases each). Sequences were obtained from CD4+ T cells from PBMCs. This clonotype originated in a human donor with multiple sclerosis. This CDR3 reads CASKTLERGDKNEQFF. The CDR3 region has the DNA TGTGCCAGTAAAACCCTGGAGAGGGGGGATAAGAATGAGCAGTTCTTC.